This T cell receptor beta chain was documented in a study of T cell repertoires in cytomegalovirus infection. With regard to this clonotype: The target antigen is unknown.

Whole-study findings and limits: Cumulative public TCR beta family frequency identified carriers of CMV plus the relevant HLA.

MiXCR was run by TCRdb on the reads, yielding one entry per CDR3 protein. The sample lists some 500,000 distinct CDR3 sequences, under 45% occurring once. In germline, CDR1 is DFQATT, CDR2 SNEGSKA (reference sequence). The length of the CDR3 is 12 residues. Sequenced here: cultured PBMCs, sampled from culture after CMV antigen stimulation. This chain joins TRBV20-1 and TRBJ2-7; 10 bases are shared with TRBD2. The source of this sequence is a human donor in good health (CMV status not recorded). Some clones in this sample may be carry-over from other donors' samples. The CDR3 sequence: CRDPSGSYEQYF. The CDR3 coding sequence is TGCAGGGACCCTAGCGGGAGTTACGAGCAGTACTTC.